This entry lists 22 T cell receptor beta chains sequenced from one sample in a study of blood T cell repertoires in COVID-19. Clones were sequenced by immunoSEQ multiplex PCR, and TCRdb holds only the in-frame ones, with some missing. The sample lists about 170,000 clones, approximately 85% occurring once. Sequences were obtained from peripheral blood. The receptors shown here come from a woman of 80 years or more with COVID-19, enrolled during active disease.

The chain carries TRBV3-1 (or the pseudogene TRBV3-2) and TRBJ1-3; D gene unclear. Germline V gene data show CDR1 as LGHDT and CDR2 as YNNKEL (reference sequence). V lost 4 bases and J 0 bases, leaving 22 bases between the germline ends. CDR3 length: 19 residues. The CDR3 DNA sequence: TGTGCCAGCAGCCTGTTAGGAGGTCCCGGCAGCCACTCTGGAAACACCATATATTTT. Protein sequence: CASSLLGGPGSHSGNTIYF.

Regarding this clone: The junction does not match germline at one end; this may be a read error. The rearrangement uses TRBV28 and TRBJ2-5, with 8 nucleotides matching TRBD1. In germline, CDR1 is MDHEN, CDR2 SYDVKM. The length of the CDR3 is 13 residues. The CDR3 is CASRDRDHETQYF. The CDR3 bases are TGTGCCAGCAGGGACAGGGACCACGAGACCCAGTACTTC. Full variable domain (outside the CDR3, taken from reference TRBV28 and TRBJ2-5): DVKVTQSSRYLVKRTGEKVFLECVQDMDHENMFWYRQDPGLGLRLIYFSYDVKMKEKGDIPEGYSVSREKKERFSLILESASTNQTSMYLCASRDRDHETQYFGPGTRLLVL.

This chain links TRBV10-2 with TRBJ2-1; 12 nucleotides line up with TRBD2. Trimming removed 6 bases from V and 3 bases from J; junction bases left unmatched: 12. Germline assignment: CDR1 WSHSY and CDR2 SAAADI. This CDR3 is built from 18 residues. The CDR3 region is CASRDLGLAGTYYNEQFF. DNA of the CDR3: TGCGCCAGCAGAGACCTAGGACTAGCGGGGACCTACTACAATGAGCAGTTCTTC.

V usage is TRBV6-2 or TRBV6-3 and J usage is TRBJ1-2; D is uncertain. CDR1 and CDR2 from the germline V gene are MNHEY and SVGEGT. The CDR3 has 13 residues. The V end lost 6 bases, the J end lost 3 bases, and 11 bases lay between the germline ends. The CDR3 DNA reads as TGTGCCAGCAGCTTCGGACTTCACTATGGCTACACCTTC. Protein: CASSFGLHYGYTF.

For the CDR3, the DNA is TGTGCCAGCAGACCATATAGCGGTGAGCAGTTCTTC. It specifies CASRPYSGEQFF. This chain connects TRBV2 to TRBJ2-1; tentative D call: TRBD2 (6 bases). The CDR3 extends over 12 amino acids. Per the germline V gene, CDR1 is SNHLY and CDR2 is FYNNEI. The ends were cut back, 6 bases at V and 9 bases at J, with 12 bases in the middle.

This chain links TRBV4-1 with TRBJ2-3, with TRBD2 identical over 8 bases. The CDR3 totals 17 residues. Per germline, CDR1 MGHRA and CDR2 YSYEKL. The ends lost 1 base at V and 6 bases at J; junction bases unmatched: 12. The CDR3 DNA sequence: TGCGCCAGCAGCCAAGGGGGTAGCGGGGCTACTTGGGATACGCAGTATTTT. Translating it yields CASSQGGSGATWDTQYF.

The rearrangement joins TRBV23-1 to TRBJ1-1; D not resolved. TRBV23-1 is sorted into the ORF group, with uncertain function. The germline V and J ends were trimmed by 8 bases and 0 bases, with 19 bases remaining between them. This CDR3 is 16 amino acids long. The CDR3 reads CASGNLGVIMNTEAFF. The CDR3 DNA reads TGCGCCAGCGGAAACCTTGGAGTGATCATGAACACTGAAGCTTTCTTT.

This chain uses TRBV2 with TRBJ1-4; 9 nucleotides match TRBD1. V lost 8 bases to trimming and J lost 8 bases; unmatched junction nucleotides: 12. Germline V gives CDR1 SNHLY, CDR2 FYNNEI. The CDR3 has 15 residues. CDR3 sequence: CASGDPGQGREKLFF. The CDR3 DNA follows: TGTGCCAGCGGGGATCCGGGACAGGGACGCGAAAAACTGTTTTTT.

Written as DNA, the CDR3 is TGTGCCAGTGGACAGGGGTCCGCTTTCTTT. Its protein is CASGQGSAFF. The chain uses TRBV19 and TRBJ1-1; 9 positions agree with TRBD1. CDR1 and CDR2 from the germline V gene are LNHDA and SQIVND (reference sequence). This CDR3 spans 10 amino acids. Trimming took 8 bases from V and 11 from J; bases not matched to a gene: 3.

J is TRBJ2-2 and V is TRBV24-1; TRBD2 matches 11 bases. After removal of 5 bases from V and 5 bases from J, the junction contained 9 bases not matched to a gene. The CDR3 has 17 residues. From germline, CDR1 is KGHDR and CDR2 SFDVKD. DNA for the CDR3: TGTGCCACCAGTGTCCATAGCGGGAGGGCCCGAACCGGGGAGCTGTTTTTT. This codes for CATSVHSGRARTGELFF.

The chain couples TRBV27 to TRBJ1-2, with D tentatively TRBD1 (5 bases). Trimming removed 6 bases from V and 0 bases from J, with 17 bases in between. The CDR3 spans 16 residues. CDR1 is MNHEY and CDR2 is SMNVEV in the germline V gene (reference sequence). The CDR3: CASSQDSIPTNYGYTF. In DNA, the CDR3 is TGTGCCAGCAGCCAAGACAGCATTCCCACTAACTATGGCTACACCTTC.

The sample holds one count of this clone. The chain is built from TRBV19 and TRBJ2-2; the D gene is possibly TRBD2 (6 bases). This CDR3 is built from 14 residues. Germline-derived CDR1 and CDR2 are LNHDA and SQIVND (reference sequence). The germline V and J ends were trimmed by 5 bases and 7 bases, with 14 bases remaining between them. CDR3 sequence reads: CASSGAGLGGELFF. The DNA of the CDR3 is TGTGCCAGTAGTGGTGCGGGGTTGGGCGGGGAGCTGTTTTTT.

The chain carries TRBV28 and TRBJ2-7, with TRBD1 matching over 9 bases. V shed 4 bases, J shed 4 bases, and the junction held 5 bases outside the gene matches. The V gene's germline CDR1 is MDHEN and CDR2 SYDVKM. This CDR3 region has 14 residues. The CDR3 coding sequence is TGTGCCAGCAGTTCCGGGACAGGGATTTACGAGCAGTACTTC. Residues: CASSSGTGIYEQYF. The full variable domain, with the rest looked up from reference TRBV28 and TRBJ2-7, is DVKVTQSSRYLVKRTGEKVFLECVQDMDHENMFWYRQDPGLGLRLIYFSYDVKMKEKGDIPEGYSVSREKKERFSLILESASTNQTSMYLCASSSGTGIYEQYFGPGTRLTVT.

J is TRBJ1-5 and V is TRBV19; unclear D gene. Germline assignment: CDR1 LNHDA and CDR2 SQIVND (reference sequence). Between the trimmed V and J ends, which lost 1 base and 5 bases, there was a span of 12 bases. The CDR3 consists of 15 residues. In nucleotides, the CDR3 is TGTGCCAGTAGTATAGTGGGCAGGCTTTATCAGCCCCAGCATTTT. It codes for CASSIVGRLYQPQHF.

This chain joins TRBV6-6 and TRBJ2-1; 7 nucleotides agree with TRBD2. Unmatched junction bases numbered 5, after V lost 8 bases and J lost 1 base. CDR3 length: 14 amino acids. CDR1 and CDR2 from the germline V gene are MNHNY and SVGAGI (reference sequence). The chain's CDR3 is CASCRRESYNEQFF. The DNA of the CDR3 is TGTGCCAGCTGCAGGCGGGAGTCCTACAATGAGCAGTTCTTC.

This clone was seen a handful of times. The rearrangement uses TRBV2 and TRBJ2-7; D not resolved. Trimming cost V 0 bases and J 2 bases, with 17 bases left between them. Germline loops: CDR1 SNHLY, CDR2 FYNNEI. The CDR3 consists of 17 residues. CDR3 coding DNA: TGTGCCAGCAGTGAAGCACCCGTCTATGATAGTACCTACGAGCAGTACTTC. This sequence encodes CASSEAPVYDSTYEQYF.

The chain recombines TRBV5-1 with TRBJ2-1; D perhaps matches TRBD1 (6 bases). CDR1 and CDR2 from the germline V gene are SGHRS and YFSETQ. The CDR3 consists of 14 residues. V lost 2 bases and J 11 bases, leaving 17 bases between the germline ends. This CDR3 reads CASSFLRDNIQQFF. In nucleotides, the CDR3 is TGCGCCAGCAGCTTCCTCCGGGACAACATACAGCAGTTCTTC.

This chain links TRBV7-9 with TRBJ1-1, with D uncertain. Trimming removed 2 bases from V and 5 bases from J, with 6 bases in between. Germline V CDR1 and CDR2: SEHNR, FQNEAQ (reference sequence). This CDR3 is built from 12 residues. In DNA, the CDR3 is TGTGCCAGCAGCTTATCAAAAACTGAAGCTTTCTTT. It encodes CASSLSKTEAFF.

The genes are TRBV19 and TRBJ2-3; D uncertain. This CDR3 contains 14 residues. CDR1 and CDR2 (germline): LNHDA, SQIVND (reference sequence). Trimming took 7 bases from V and 6 from J, leaving 17 bases between them. DNA of the CDR3: TGTGCCAGTACCTCGGCCCTGGGCCCGGATACGCAGTATTTT. Amino acids: CASTSALGPDTQYF. The whole variable domain, remainder taken from reference TRBV19 and TRBJ2-3, is DGGITQSPKYLFRKEGQNVTLSCEQNLNHDAMYWYRQDPGQGLRLIYYSQIVNDFQKGDIAEGYSVSREKKESFPLTVTSAQKNPTAFYLCASTSALGPDTQYFGPGTRLTVL.

CDR3 coding DNA: TGTGCCAGCAACAAACAGGGAGGGCAAGAGACCCAGTACTTC. It yields the protein CASNKQGGQETQYF. The V call is TRBV2, the J call TRBJ2-5; possibly TRBD2 for D (7 bases). The germline V gene has CDR1 SNHLY and CDR2 FYNNEI. This CDR3 region has 14 residues. The V and J ends lost 7 bases and 2 bases respectively, with 14 bases between them.

CDR3 sequence reads: CASRQTVDGWSEQYF. The CDR3 nucleotides are TGTGCCAGCAGGCAAACGGTAGACGGATGGAGCGAGCAGTACTTC. The chain links TRBV4-2 to TRBJ2-7; no firm D call. The CDR3 sequence is 15 residues long. The V end was cut by 6 bases, the J end by 6 bases, with 21 bases between. Germline CDR1 and CDR2: LGHNA and YNFKEQ.

V gene TRBV3-1 (or the pseudogene TRBV3-2) combines with J gene TRBJ2-3, with 8 bases aligning to TRBD2. Germline assignment: CDR1 LGHDT and CDR2 YNNKEL (reference sequence). The CDR3 loop spans 17 amino acids. With V trimmed by 4 bases and J by 2 bases, 11 bases remained unmatched. This CDR3 is CASSRQTSGTATDTQYF. DNA of the CDR3: TGTGCCAGCAGCCGCCAAACTAGCGGAACGGCCACAGATACGCAGTATTTT.